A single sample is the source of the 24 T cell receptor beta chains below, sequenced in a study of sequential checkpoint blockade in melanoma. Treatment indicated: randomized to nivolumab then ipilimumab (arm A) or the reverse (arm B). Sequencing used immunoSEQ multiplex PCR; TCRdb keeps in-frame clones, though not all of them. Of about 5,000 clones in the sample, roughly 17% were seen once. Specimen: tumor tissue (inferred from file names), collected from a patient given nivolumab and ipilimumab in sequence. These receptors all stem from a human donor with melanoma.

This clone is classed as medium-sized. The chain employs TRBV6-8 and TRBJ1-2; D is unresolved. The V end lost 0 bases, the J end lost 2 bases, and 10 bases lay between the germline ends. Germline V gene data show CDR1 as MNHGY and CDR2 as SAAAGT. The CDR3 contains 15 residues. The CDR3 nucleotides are TGTGCCAGCAGTTACTCTGGACGTAAGAACTATGGCTACACCTTC. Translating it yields CASSYSGRKNYGYTF.

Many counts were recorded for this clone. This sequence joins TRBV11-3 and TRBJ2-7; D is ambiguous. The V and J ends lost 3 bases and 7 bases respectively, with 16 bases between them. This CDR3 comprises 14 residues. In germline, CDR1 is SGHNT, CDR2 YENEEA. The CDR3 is CASSFLLPNREQYF. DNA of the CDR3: TGTGCCAGCAGCTTTTTACTGCCGAATCGGGAGCAGTACTTC.

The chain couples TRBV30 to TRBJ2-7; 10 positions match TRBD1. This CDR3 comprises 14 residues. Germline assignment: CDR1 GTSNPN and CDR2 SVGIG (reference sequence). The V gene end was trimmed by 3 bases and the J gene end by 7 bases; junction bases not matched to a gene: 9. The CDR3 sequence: CAWSLGTGDYEQYF. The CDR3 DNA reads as TGTGCCTGGAGCCTCGGGACAGGGGATTATGAGCAGTACTTC.

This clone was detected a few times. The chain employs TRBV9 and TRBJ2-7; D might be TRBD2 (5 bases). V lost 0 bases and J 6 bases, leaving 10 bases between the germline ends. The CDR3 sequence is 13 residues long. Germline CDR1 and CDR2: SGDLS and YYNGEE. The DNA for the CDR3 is TGTGCCAGCAGCGTAGGGACTTCGGGCGAGCAGTACTTC. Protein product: CASSVGTSGEQYF.

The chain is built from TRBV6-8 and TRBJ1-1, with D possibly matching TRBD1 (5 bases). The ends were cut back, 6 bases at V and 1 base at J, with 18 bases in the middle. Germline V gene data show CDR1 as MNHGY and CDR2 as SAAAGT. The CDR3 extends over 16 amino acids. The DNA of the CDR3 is TGTGCCAGCAGCCCAGATGGGGGACGGCCGAACACTGAAGCTTTCTTT. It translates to CASSPDGGRPNTEAFF.

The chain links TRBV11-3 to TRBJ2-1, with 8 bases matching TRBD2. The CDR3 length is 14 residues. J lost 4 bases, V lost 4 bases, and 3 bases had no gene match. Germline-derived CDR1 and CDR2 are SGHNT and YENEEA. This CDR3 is CASSSIAGYNEQFF. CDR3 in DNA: TGTGCCAGCAGCTCAATAGCGGGGTACAATGAGCAGTTCTTC. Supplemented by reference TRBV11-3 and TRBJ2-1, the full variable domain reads EAGVVQSPRYKIIEKKQPVAFWCNPISGHNTLYWYLQNLGQGPELLIRYENEEAVDDSQLPKDRFSAERLKGVDSTLKIQPAELGDSAVYLCASSSIAGYNEQFFGPGTRLTVL.

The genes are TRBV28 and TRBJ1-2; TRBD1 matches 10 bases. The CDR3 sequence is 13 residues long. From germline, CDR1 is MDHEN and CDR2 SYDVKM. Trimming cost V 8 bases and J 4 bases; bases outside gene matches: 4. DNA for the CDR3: TGTGCCAGCGAGGACAGGGGGACCTATGGCTACACCTTC. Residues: CASEDRGTYGYTF.

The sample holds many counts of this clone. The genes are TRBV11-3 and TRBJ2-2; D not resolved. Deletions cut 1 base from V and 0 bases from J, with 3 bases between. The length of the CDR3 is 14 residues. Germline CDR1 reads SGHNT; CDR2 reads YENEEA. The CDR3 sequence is CASSLVANTGELFF. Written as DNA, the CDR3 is TGTGCCAGCAGCTTAGTGGCGAACACCGGGGAGCTGTTTTTT.

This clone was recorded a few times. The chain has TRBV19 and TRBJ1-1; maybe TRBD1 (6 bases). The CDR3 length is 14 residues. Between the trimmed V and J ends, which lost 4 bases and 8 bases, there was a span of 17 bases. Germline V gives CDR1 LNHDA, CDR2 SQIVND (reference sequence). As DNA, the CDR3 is TGTGCCAGTAGTACCGGGACACTTCGATCCGAAGCTTTCTTT. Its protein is CASSTGTLRSEAFF.

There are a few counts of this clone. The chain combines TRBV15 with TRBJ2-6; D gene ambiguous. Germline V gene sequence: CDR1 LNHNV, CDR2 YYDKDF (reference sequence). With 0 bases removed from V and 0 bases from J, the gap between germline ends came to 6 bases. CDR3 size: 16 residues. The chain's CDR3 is CATSRDRASGANVLTF. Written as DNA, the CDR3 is TGTGCCACCAGCAGAGATCGGGCCTCTGGGGCCAACGTCCTGACTTTC.

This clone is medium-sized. CDR3 bases: TGTGCCAGTAGTATGTTGGGGCAGGGTCAGGATCAGCCCCAGCATTTT. Its protein is CASSMLGQGQDQPQHF. The rearrangement links TRBV19 to TRBJ1-5; D perhaps matches TRBD1 (5 bases). The CDR3 loop spans 16 amino acids. The V end was cut by 3 bases, the J end by 5 bases, with 17 bases between. Germline V gene sequence: CDR1 LNHDA, CDR2 SQIVND (reference sequence).

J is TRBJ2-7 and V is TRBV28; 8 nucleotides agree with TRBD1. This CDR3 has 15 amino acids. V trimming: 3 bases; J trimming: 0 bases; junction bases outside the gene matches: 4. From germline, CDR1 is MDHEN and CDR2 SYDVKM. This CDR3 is CASSLATGGSYEQYF. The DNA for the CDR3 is TGTGCCAGCAGTTTGGCTACAGGGGGCTCCTACGAGCAGTACTTC.

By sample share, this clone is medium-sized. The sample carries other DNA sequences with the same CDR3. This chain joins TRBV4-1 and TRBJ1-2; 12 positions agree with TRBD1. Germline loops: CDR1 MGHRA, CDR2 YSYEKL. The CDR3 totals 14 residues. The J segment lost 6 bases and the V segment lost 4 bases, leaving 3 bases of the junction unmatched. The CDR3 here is CASSRDRGPDGYTF. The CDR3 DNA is TGCGCCAGCAGCCGGGACAGGGGGCCGGATGGCTACACCTTC.

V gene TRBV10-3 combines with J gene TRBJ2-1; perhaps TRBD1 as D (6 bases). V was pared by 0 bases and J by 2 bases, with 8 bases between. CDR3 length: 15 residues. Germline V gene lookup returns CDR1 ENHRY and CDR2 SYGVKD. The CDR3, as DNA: TGTGCCATCAGTGAGTCTGGGGGCCCCTACAATGAGCAGTTCTTC. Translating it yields CAISESGGPYNEQFF.

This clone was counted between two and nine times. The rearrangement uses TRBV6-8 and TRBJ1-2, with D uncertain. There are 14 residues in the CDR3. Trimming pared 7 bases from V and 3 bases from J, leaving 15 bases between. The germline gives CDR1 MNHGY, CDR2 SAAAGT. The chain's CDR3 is CASTEIVIDYGYTF. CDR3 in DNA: TGTGCCAGCACTGAGATTGTAATAGACTATGGCTACACCTTC.

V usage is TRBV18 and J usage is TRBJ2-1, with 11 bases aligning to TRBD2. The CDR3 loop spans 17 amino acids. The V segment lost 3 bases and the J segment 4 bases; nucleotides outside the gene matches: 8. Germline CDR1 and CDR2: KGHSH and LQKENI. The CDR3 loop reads CASSPSPTSGGYNEQFF. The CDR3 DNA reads TGTGCCAGCTCACCTTCGCCCACTAGCGGGGGTTACAATGAGCAGTTCTTC.

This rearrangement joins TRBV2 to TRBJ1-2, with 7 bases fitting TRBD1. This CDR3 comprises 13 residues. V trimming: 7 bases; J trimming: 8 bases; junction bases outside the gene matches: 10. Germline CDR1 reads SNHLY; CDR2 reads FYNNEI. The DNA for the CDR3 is TGTGCCAGCATCGACCGGGACAGCCTAGGCTACACCTTC. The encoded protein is CASIDRDSLGYTF. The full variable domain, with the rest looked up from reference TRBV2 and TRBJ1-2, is EPEVTQTPSHQVTQMGQEVILRCVPISNHLYFYWYRQILGQKVEFLVSFYNNEISEKSEIFDDQFSVERPDGSNFTLKIRSTKLEDSAMYFCASIDRDSLGYTFGSGTRLTVV.

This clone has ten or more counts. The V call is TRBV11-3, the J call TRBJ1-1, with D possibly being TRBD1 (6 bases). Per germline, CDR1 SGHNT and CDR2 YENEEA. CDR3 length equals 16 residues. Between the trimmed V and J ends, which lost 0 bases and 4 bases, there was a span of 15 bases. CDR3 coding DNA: TGTGCCAGCAGCTTAGATCTCGCGGGAGGGGGCACTGAAGCTTTCTTT. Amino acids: CASSLDLAGGGTEAFF. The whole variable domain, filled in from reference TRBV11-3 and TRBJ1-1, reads EAGVVQSPRYKIIEKKQPVAFWCNPISGHNTLYWYLQNLGQGPELLIRYENEEAVDDSQLPKDRFSAERLKGVDSTLKIQPAELGDSAVYLCASSLDLAGGGTEAFFGQGTRLTVV.

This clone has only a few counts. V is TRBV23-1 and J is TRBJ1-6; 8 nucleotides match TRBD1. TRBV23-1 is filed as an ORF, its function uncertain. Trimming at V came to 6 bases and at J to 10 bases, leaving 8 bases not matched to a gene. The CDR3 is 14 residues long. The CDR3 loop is CASRHTGGGSPLHF. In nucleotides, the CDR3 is TGCGCCAGCAGACACACAGGGGGAGGGTCACCCCTCCACTTT.

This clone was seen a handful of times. CDR3 loop: CASSPWGTGGSLYGYTF. The CDR3 DNA is TGTGCCAGCAGTCCCTGGGGGACAGGGGGTTCCCTTTATGGCTACACCTTC. The genes are TRBV6-8 and TRBJ1-2, with TRBD1 matching over 11 bases. Looked up from germline, CDR1 is MNHGY and CDR2 is SAAAGT. The CDR3 runs to 17 residues. V lost 5 bases, J lost 5 bases, and 13 bases stayed unmatched.

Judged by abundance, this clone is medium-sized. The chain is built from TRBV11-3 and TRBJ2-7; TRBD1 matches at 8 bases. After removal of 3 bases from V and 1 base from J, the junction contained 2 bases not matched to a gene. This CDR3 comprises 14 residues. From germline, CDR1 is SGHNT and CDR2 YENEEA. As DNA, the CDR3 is TGTGCCAGCAGCTTCGGGACAGGTTCCTACGAGCAGTACTTC. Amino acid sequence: CASSFGTGSYEQYF. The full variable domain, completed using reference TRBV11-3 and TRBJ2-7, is EAGVVQSPRYKIIEKKQPVAFWCNPISGHNTLYWYLQNLGQGPELLIRYENEEAVDDSQLPKDRFSAERLKGVDSTLKIQPAELGDSAVYLCASSFGTGSYEQYFGPGTRLTVT.

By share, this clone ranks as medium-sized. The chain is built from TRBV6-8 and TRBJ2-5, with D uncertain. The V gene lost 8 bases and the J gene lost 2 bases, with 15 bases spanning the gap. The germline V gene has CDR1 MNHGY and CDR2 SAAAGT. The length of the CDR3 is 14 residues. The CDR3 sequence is CASRRDPPQETQYF. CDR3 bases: TGTGCCAGCCGAAGGGATCCCCCTCAAGAGACCCAGTACTTC.

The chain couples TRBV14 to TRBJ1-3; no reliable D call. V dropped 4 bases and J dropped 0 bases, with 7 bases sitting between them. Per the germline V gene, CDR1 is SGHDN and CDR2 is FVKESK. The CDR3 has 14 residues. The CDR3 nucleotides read TGTGCCAGCAGCCGGACTGCCTCTGGAAACACCATATATTTT. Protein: CASSRTASGNTIYF.

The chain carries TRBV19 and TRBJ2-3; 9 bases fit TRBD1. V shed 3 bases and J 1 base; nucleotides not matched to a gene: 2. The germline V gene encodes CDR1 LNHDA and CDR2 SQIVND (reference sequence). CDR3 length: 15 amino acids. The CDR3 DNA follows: TGTGCCAGTAGTATGGGGGACAGGGGCACAGATACGCAGTATTTT. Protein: CASSMGDRGTDTQYF.